These 3 T cell receptor beta chains share one sample of origin, sequenced in a study of blood T cell repertoires in COVID-19. Libraries were prepared by immunoSEQ multiplex PCR; TCRdb keeps only in-frame clonotypes and omits some of them. The sample records 75,000 to 95,000 clones, roughly 84% being singletons. The material sequenced was peripheral blood. The origin of the receptors is a man aged 60 to 69 with acute or convalescent COVID-19.

This chain joins TRBV27 and TRBJ1-1; 8 bases agree with TRBD1. The CDR3 is made up of 15 amino acids. The germline CDR1 and CDR2 sequences are MNHEY and SMNVEV (reference sequence). J gave up 1 base and V 6 bases, and 7 bases lay outside the gene matches. Here the CDR3 DNA reads TGTGCCAGCAGCCAGGGGGCTGGAGCGAACACTGAAGCTTTCTTT. Protein sequence: CASSQGAGANTEAFF.

The rearrangement joins TRBV28 to TRBJ2-2, with 8 positions matching TRBD1. The germline gives CDR1 MDHEN, CDR2 SYDVKM. CDR3 length equals 13 residues. J was trimmed by 9 bases and V by 6 bases; bases with no gene match: 6. Written as DNA, the CDR3 is TGTGCCAGCAGACAGGACAGGGTTCGGGAGCTGTTTTTT. Translated: CASRQDRVRELFF.

The rearrangement joins TRBV19 to TRBJ1-2, with D unclear. CDR1 is LNHDA, CDR2 SQIVND, per germline (reference sequence). Trimming took 7 bases from V and 4 from J, leaving 16 bases between them. The CDR3 has 14 amino acids. DNA of the CDR3: TGTGCCAGTAACCCACTCTCCCGGTCCTATGGCTACACCTTC. This codes for CASNPLSRSYGYTF.